These T cell receptor beta chains were read from a single sample in a study of cytomegalovirus exposure and HLA in healthy donors. The assay was immunoSEQ multiplex PCR, and TCRdb's table has in-frame clones only and misses some. The sample records 200,000 to 300,000 clones, approximately 84% being singletons. The sample comprised PBMCs. The receptor source for this set is a man younger than 35 in good health and CMV-seropositive. Each CDR3 is given with its conserved first and last residue. Fields, in order: clone size, J gene, V gene, D gene, CDR3 protein, CDR3 DNA. The D gene is left open where the match is weak. Size tells how often a clone was seen (once, few, many) or the class of an expanded clone, and some rows leave it out.

abundance: .; j_gene: TRBJ2-7; v_gene: TRBV7-9; d_gene: .; CDR3aa: CASSRDYEQYF; CDR3nt: TGTGCCAGCAGCAGAGACTACGAGCAGTACTTC
abundance: .; j_gene: TRBJ2-2; v_gene: TRBV9; d_gene: TRBD1; CDR3aa: CASSLSGQGANTGELFF; CDR3nt: TGTGCCAGCAGCCTTTCGGGACAGGGGGCTAACACCGGGGAGCTGTTTTTT
abundance: .; j_gene: TRBJ1-2; v_gene: TRBV27; d_gene: .; CDR3aa: CASSLATGNDYTF; CDR3nt: TGTGCCAGCAGTTTAGCAACAGGGAATGACTACACCTTC
abundance: .; j_gene: TRBJ1-1; v_gene: TRBV7-9; d_gene: .; CDR3aa: CASSPSPARNEAFF; CDR3nt: TGTGCCAGCAGCCCCTCCCCAGCGAGGAATGAAGCTTTCTTT
abundance: .; j_gene: TRBJ1-2; v_gene: TRBV9; d_gene: .; CDR3aa: CASSVGLTGDYGYTF; CDR3nt: TGTGCCAGCAGCGTAGGACTTACCGGGGACTATGGCTACACCTTC
abundance: once; j_gene: TRBJ2-1; v_gene: TRBV29-1; d_gene: .; CDR3aa: CSVAPSGGNEQFF; CDR3nt: TGCAGCGTTGCCCCATCGGGTGGCAATGAGCAGTTCTTC
abundance: .; j_gene: TRBJ1-5; v_gene: TRBV2; d_gene: .; CDR3aa: CASSELGAPQPQHF; CDR3nt: TGTGCCAGCAGTGAATTGGGGGCCCCACAGCCCCAGCATTTT
abundance: .; j_gene: TRBJ2-3; v_gene: TRBV6-1; d_gene: TRBD2; CDR3aa: CASSEVAGGHGDTQYF; CDR3nt: TGTGCCAGCAGTGAAGTAGCGGGAGGGCATGGAGATACGCAGTATTTT
abundance: .; j_gene: TRBJ1-1; v_gene: TRBV20-1; d_gene: .; CDR3aa: CRIQDLPEAFF; CDR3nt: TGCAGAATCCAAGATCTCCCTGAAGCTTTCTTT
abundance: .; j_gene: TRBJ2-1; v_gene: TRBV27; d_gene: TRBD1; CDR3aa: CASSLKTGVLNNEQFF; CDR3nt: TGTGCCAGCAGTCTAAAGACAGGGGTTTTAAACAATGAGCAGTTCTTC
abundance: .; j_gene: TRBJ2-5; v_gene: TRBV5-1; d_gene: .; CDR3aa: CASSLNGDQETQYF; CDR3nt: TGCGCCAGCAGCTTAAACGGAGACCAAGAGACCCAGTACTTC
abundance: .; j_gene: TRBJ2-7; v_gene: TRBV6-1; d_gene: .; CDR3aa: CASSAEPYEQYF; CDR3nt: TGTGCCAGCAGCGCCGAACCCTACGAGCAGTACTTC
abundance: .; j_gene: TRBJ2-7; v_gene: TRBV4-2; d_gene: TRBD1; CDR3aa: CASSQGPHGTGSDEQYF; CDR3nt: TGTGCCAGCAGCCAAGGCCCCCACGGGACAGGGAGCGACGAGCAGTACTTC
abundance: .; j_gene: TRBJ2-1; v_gene: TRBV2; d_gene: TRBD2; CDR3aa: CASSEWTSGAYNEQFF; CDR3nt: TGTGCCAGCAGTGAGTGGACTAGCGGGGCCTACAATGAGCAGTTCTTC
abundance: .; j_gene: TRBJ2-7; v_gene: TRBV7-9; d_gene: .; CDR3aa: CASSRLPGEWQGRTYEQYF; CDR3nt: TGTGCCAGCAGCCGTCTTCCCGGCGAGTGGCAGGGGCGCACCTACGAGCAGTACTTC
abundance: .; j_gene: TRBJ2-3; v_gene: TRBV6-1; d_gene: .; CDR3aa: CASRFGQGWGDTQYF; CDR3nt: TGTGCCAGCAGATTCGGGCAGGGCTGGGGAGATACGCAGTATTTT
abundance: .; j_gene: TRBJ2-1; v_gene: TRBV5-1; d_gene: TRBD1; CDR3aa: CASSLWTGADEQFF; CDR3nt: TGCGCCAGCAGCCTCTGGACAGGGGCCGATGAGCAGTTCTTC
abundance: .; j_gene: TRBJ1-2; v_gene: TRBV5-4; d_gene: .; CDR3aa: CASSLSWSGYTF; CDR3nt: TGTGCCAGCAGCCTGTCGTGGTCTGGCTACACCTTC
abundance: .; j_gene: TRBJ2-1; v_gene: TRBV4-1; d_gene: TRBD1; CDR3aa: CASSQTGFSYNEQFF; CDR3nt: TGCGCCAGCAGCCAGACAGGGTTTTCCTACAATGAGCAGTTCTTC
abundance: .; j_gene: TRBJ1-2; v_gene: TRBV19; d_gene: .; CDR3aa: CASSITINYGYTF; CDR3nt: TGTGCCAGTAGTATCACAATTAACTATGGCTACACCTTC
abundance: .; j_gene: TRBJ1-2; v_gene: TRBV7-9; d_gene: TRBD1; CDR3aa: CASSLGTGYYGYTF; CDR3nt: TGTGCCAGCAGCTTGGGGACAGGGTATTATGGCTACACCTTC
abundance: .; j_gene: TRBJ2-6; v_gene: TRBV6-6; d_gene: .; CDR3aa: CASRPGSPGANVLTF; CDR3nt: TGTGCCAGCAGGCCGGGTAGCCCTGGGGCCAACGTCCTGACTTTC
abundance: .; j_gene: TRBJ2-1; v_gene: TRBV6-1; d_gene: .; CDR3aa: CASSEPTGTSGNEQFF; CDR3nt: TGTGCCAGCAGTGAACCGACGGGGACATCAGGCAATGAGCAGTTCTTC
abundance: .; j_gene: TRBJ1-2; v_gene: TRBV18; d_gene: TRBD1; CDR3aa: CASSPGQGEDGYTF; CDR3nt: TGTGCCAGCTCACCGGGACAGGGCGAGGATGGCTACACCTTC
abundance: .; j_gene: TRBJ1-1; v_gene: TRBV13; d_gene: TRBD1; CDR3aa: CASSPTGSILPEAFF; CDR3nt: TGTGCCAGCAGCCCGACAGGGTCGATTTTGCCTGAAGCTTTCTTT
abundance: .; j_gene: TRBJ2-1; v_gene: TRBV18; d_gene: .; CDR3aa: CASSPPTGNEQFF; CDR3nt: TGTGCCAGCTCACCACCGACAGGCAATGAGCAGTTCTTC
abundance: once; j_gene: TRBJ1-5; v_gene: TRBV7-9; d_gene: .; CDR3aa: CASSPKGGQPQHF; CDR3nt: TGTGCCAGCAGCCCCAAGGGAGGGCAGCCCCAGCATTTT
abundance: .; j_gene: TRBJ2-2; v_gene: TRBV9; d_gene: .; CDR3aa: CASSVTGPGELFF; CDR3nt: TGTGCCAGCAGCGTTACGGGTCCCGGGGAGCTGTTTTTT
abundance: .; j_gene: TRBJ1-1; v_gene: TRBV6-6; d_gene: .; CDR3aa: CASSEYSEFF; CDR3nt: TGTGCCAGCAGTGAATATTCGGAATTCTTT
abundance: .; j_gene: TRBJ2-6; v_gene: TRBV27; d_gene: TRBD2; CDR3aa: CASSLIGGDIGANVLTF; CDR3nt: TGTGCCAGCAGTTTAATTGGGGGGGATATTGGGGCCAACGTCCTGACTTTC
abundance: .; j_gene: TRBJ1-2; v_gene: TRBV6-1; d_gene: .; CDR3aa: CASNRGYYGYTF; CDR3nt: TGTGCCAGCAACCGGGGCTACTATGGCTACACCTTC
abundance: .; j_gene: TRBJ2-1; v_gene: TRBV6-1; d_gene: .; CDR3aa: CASGTVTYNEQFF; CDR3nt: TGTGCCAGCGGGACGGTAACCTACAATGAGCAGTTCTTC
abundance: .; j_gene: TRBJ1-4; v_gene: TRBV5-6; d_gene: .; CDR3aa: CASSFRQGNEKLFF; CDR3nt: TGTGCCAGCAGCTTTAGGCAGGGGAATGAAAAACTGTTTTTT
abundance: few; j_gene: TRBJ1-2; v_gene: TRBV25-1; d_gene: .; CDR3aa: CASSDNGPHYGYTF; CDR3nt: TGTGCCAGCAGTGACAATGGGCCCCACTATGGCTACACCTTC
abundance: once; j_gene: TRBJ1-5; v_gene: TRBV7-9; d_gene: TRBD1; CDR3aa: CASSTTGGNQPQHF; CDR3nt: TGTGCCAGCAGCACGACAGGGGGTAACCAGCCCCAGCATTTT
abundance: .; j_gene: TRBJ2-7; v_gene: TRBV6-5; d_gene: .; CDR3aa: CASRPGTGFGEQYF; CDR3nt: TGTGCCAGCAGACCCGGGACCGGGTTCGGGGAGCAGTACTTC
abundance: once; j_gene: TRBJ2-1; v_gene: TRBV11-2; d_gene: .; CDR3aa: CASSYPGVSSYNEQFF; CDR3nt: TGTGCCAGCAGCTATCCGGGGGTTAGCTCCTACAATGAGCAGTTCTTC
abundance: .; j_gene: TRBJ2-7; v_gene: TRBV11-2; d_gene: .; CDR3aa: CASSRRQVPSYEQYF; CDR3nt: TGTGCCAGCAGCCGAAGACAGGTTCCCTCCTACGAGCAGTACTTC
abundance: .; j_gene: TRBJ2-7; v_gene: TRBV27; d_gene: .; CDR3aa: CASSLGGSYEQYF; CDR3nt: TGTGCCAGCAGTTTAGGGGGCAGCTACGAGCAGTACTTC
abundance: many; j_gene: TRBJ2-5; v_gene: TRBV6-5; d_gene: .; CDR3aa: CASSMRLQETQYF; CDR3nt: TGTGCCAGCAGTATGCGACTTCAAGAGACCCAGTACTTC
abundance: once; j_gene: TRBJ2-7; v_gene: TRBV6-5; d_gene: TRBD1; CDR3aa: CASREDRARDEQYF; CDR3nt: TGTGCCAGCAGGGAGGACAGGGCAAGGGACGAGCAGTACTTC
abundance: .; j_gene: TRBJ2-2; v_gene: TRBV19; d_gene: TRBD1; CDR3aa: CASTSGGTGSTGELFF; CDR3nt: TGTGCCAGTACCTCCGGCGGGACAGGGTCCACCGGGGAGCTGTTTTTT
abundance: .; j_gene: TRBJ1-2; v_gene: TRBV5-4; d_gene: TRBD1; CDR3aa: CAIRDRSNYGYTF; CDR3nt: TGTGCCATCCGGGACAGGTCTAACTATGGCTACACCTTC
abundance: .; j_gene: TRBJ1-2; v_gene: TRBV7-2; d_gene: TRBD1; CDR3aa: CASSLVHSRQGELYGYTF; CDR3nt: TGTGCCAGCAGCTTAGTACATTCGCGTCAGGGGGAACTTTATGGCTACACCTTC
abundance: few; j_gene: TRBJ2-3; v_gene: TRBV6-1; d_gene: .; CDR3aa: CASSGGRSTDTQYF; CDR3nt: TGTGCCAGCAGTGGGGGGAGGAGCACAGATACGCAGTATTTT
abundance: .; j_gene: TRBJ1-1; v_gene: TRBV4-2; d_gene: .; CDR3aa: CASSQPGGPRTEAFF; CDR3nt: TGTGCCAGCAGCCAACCGGGCGGACCCCGAACTGAAGCTTTCTTT